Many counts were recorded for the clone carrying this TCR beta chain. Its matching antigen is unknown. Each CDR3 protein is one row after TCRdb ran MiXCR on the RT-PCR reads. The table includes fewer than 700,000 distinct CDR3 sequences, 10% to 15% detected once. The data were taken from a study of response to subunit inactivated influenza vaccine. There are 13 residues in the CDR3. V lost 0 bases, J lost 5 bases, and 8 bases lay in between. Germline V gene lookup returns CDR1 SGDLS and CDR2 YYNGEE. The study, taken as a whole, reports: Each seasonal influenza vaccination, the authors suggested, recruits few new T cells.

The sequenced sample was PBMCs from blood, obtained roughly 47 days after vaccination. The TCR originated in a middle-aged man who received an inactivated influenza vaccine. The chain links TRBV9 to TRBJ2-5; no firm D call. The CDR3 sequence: CASSVDAPETQYF. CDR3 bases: TGTGCCAGCAGCGTAGACGCGCCTGAGACCCAGTACTTC.